This T cell receptor beta chain emerged from a study of T cell changes during pregnancy in multiple sclerosis. Profiling relied on immunoSEQ multiplex PCR, and the TCRdb table lists in-frame clones only, not all of them. The sample records some 39,000 clones, about 92% being singletons. The V gene's germline CDR1 is MGHRA and CDR2 YSYEKL. The CDR3 loop spans 16 amino acids. V gave up 2 bases and J gave up 3 bases, with 17 bases separating them. The source is a female donor with multiple sclerosis, enrolled in a pregnancy study. The specimen sequenced was PBMCs (not recorded whether the cells were cultured). The chain combines TRBV4-1 with TRBJ2-7; maybe TRBD1 (6 bases). In DNA form, the CDR3 reads TGCGCCAGCAGCCAACCCGAGAAGGACAGACTCTACGAGCAGTACTTC. It is translated as CASSQPEKDRLYEQYF.